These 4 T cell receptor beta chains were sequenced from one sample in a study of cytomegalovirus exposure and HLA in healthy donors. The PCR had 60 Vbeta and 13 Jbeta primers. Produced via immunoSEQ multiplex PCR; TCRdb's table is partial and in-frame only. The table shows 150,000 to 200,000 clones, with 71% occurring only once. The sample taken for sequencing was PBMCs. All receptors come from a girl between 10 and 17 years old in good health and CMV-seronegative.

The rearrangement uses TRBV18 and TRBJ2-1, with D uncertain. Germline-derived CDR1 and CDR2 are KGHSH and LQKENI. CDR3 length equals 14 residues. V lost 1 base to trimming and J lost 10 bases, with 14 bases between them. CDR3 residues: CASSPLETTLEQFF. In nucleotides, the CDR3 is TGTGCCAGCTCACCACTCGAAACCACTCTGGAGCAGTTCTTC.

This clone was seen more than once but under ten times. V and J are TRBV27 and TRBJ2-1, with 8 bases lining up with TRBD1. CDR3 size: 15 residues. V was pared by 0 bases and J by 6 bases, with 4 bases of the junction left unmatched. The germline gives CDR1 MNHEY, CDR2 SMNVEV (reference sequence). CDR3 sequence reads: CASSLSPTGVNEQFF. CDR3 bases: TGTGCCAGCAGTTTATCGCCGACAGGGGTCAATGAGCAGTTCTTC.

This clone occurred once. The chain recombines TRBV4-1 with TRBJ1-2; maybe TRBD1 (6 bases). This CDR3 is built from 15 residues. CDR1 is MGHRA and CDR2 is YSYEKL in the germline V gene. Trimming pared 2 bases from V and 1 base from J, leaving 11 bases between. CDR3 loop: CASSQSWTDNYGYTF. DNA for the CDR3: TGCGCCAGCAGCCAATCTTGGACAGATAACTATGGCTACACCTTC.

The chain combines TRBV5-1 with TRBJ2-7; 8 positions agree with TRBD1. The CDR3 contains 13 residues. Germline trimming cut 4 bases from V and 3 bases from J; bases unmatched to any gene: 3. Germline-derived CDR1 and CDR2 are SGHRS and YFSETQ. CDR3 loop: CASSRDRNYEQYF. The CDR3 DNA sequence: TGCGCCAGCAGCCGGGACAGGAACTACGAGCAGTACTTC.